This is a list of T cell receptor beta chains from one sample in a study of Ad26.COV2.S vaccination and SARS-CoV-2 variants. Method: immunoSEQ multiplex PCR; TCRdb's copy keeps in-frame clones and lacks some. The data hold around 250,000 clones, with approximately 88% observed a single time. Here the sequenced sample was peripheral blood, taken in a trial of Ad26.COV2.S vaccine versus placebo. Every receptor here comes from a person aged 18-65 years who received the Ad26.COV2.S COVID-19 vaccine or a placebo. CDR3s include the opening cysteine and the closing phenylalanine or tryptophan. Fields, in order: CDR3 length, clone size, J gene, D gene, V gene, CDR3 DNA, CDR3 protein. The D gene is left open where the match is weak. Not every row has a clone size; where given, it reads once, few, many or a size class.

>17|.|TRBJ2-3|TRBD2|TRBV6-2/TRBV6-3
TGTGCCAGCAGTCTTACCTCTTTTAGCGGGGCGTCAGATACGCAGTATTTT
CASSLTSFSGASDTQYF
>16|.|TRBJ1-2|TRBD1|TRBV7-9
TGTGCCAGCAGCTCTCCCGGGACAGGGGCCTTTGTGAGCTACACCTTC
CASSSPGTGAFVSYTF
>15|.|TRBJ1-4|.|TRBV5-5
TGTGCCAGCAGCTTGGCCGCGGTTTTCAATGAAAAACTGTTTTTT
CASSLAAVFNEKLFF
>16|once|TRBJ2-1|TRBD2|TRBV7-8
TGTGCCAGCAGCGTGAATCCGGGACTAGACTACAATGAGCAGTTCTTC
CASSVNPGLDYNEQFF
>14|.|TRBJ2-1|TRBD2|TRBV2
TGTGCCAGCAGTGGAGTCCGTCTAGCGGGATTGCAGTTCTTC
CASSGVRLAGLQFF
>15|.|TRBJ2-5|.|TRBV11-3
TGTGCCAGCAGCGCCGGACTATCCCCCCAAGAGACCCAGTACTTC
CASSAGLSPQETQYF
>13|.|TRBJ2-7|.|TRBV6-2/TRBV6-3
TGTGCCAGCAGTTATGGCCCAGTCTACGAGCAGTACTTC
CASSYGPVYEQYF
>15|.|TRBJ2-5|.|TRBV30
TGTGCCTGGAGTGTATTCGGCGGAGGCGGCGAGACCCAGTACTTC
CAWSVFGGGGETQYF
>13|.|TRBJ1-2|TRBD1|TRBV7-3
TGTGCCAGCAGCTCGCAGGGGGCTGGAGGCTACACCTTC
CASSSQGAGGYTF
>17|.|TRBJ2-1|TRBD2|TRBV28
TGTGCCAGCAGTTTCTCCCTAGCGGGGGGCCGACTCGATGAGCAGTTCTTC
CASSFSLAGGRLDEQFF
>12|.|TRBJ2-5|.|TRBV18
TGTGCCAGCTCACCACCGGGTGAGACCCAGTACTTC
CASSPPGETQYF
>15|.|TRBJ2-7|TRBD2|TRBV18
TGTGCCAGCTCACCACGGGCTAGCGGGGGAGAAGAGCAGTACTTC
CASSPRASGGEEQYF
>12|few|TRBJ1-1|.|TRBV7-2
TGTGCCAGCAGCTTCTCGCGGGCTGAAGCTTTCTTT
CASSFSRAEAFF
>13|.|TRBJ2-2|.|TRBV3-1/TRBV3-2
TGTGCCAGCAGCCTTTCCGGAACCGGGGAGCTGTTTTTT
CASSLSGTGELFF
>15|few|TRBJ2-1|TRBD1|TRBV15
TGTGCCACCAGCAGAGAAGCAGGGGGCCACAATGAGCAGTTCTTC
CATSREAGGHNEQFF
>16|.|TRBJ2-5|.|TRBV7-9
TGTGCCAGCAGCTCCTCCGGGACCGCAACTCAAGAGACCCAGTACTTC
CASSSSGTATQETQYF
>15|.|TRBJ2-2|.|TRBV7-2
TGTGCCAGCAGCTTAGCTCCGAGTCGCACCGGGGAGCTGTTTTTT
CASSLAPSRTGELFF
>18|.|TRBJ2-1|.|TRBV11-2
TGTGCCAGCAGGAGAAGTCCGGGGGGCTACTTATCCTACAATGAGCAGTTCTTC
CASRRSPGGYLSYNEQFF
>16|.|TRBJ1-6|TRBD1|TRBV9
TGTGCCAGCAGCGCGGGGACAGGGGGATCGGGATCACCCCTCCACTTT
CASSAGTGGSGSPLHF
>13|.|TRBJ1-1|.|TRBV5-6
TGTGCCAGCAGCGTGACAGTGGACACTGAAGCTTTCTTT
CASSVTVDTEAFF
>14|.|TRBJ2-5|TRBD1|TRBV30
TGTGCCTGGGGGACCCGAGGGGGCGGAGAGACCCAGTACTTC
CAWGTRGGGETQYF
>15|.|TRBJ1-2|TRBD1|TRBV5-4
TGTGCCAGCAGCTCCGGACAGGGGGATAACTATGGCTACACCTTC
CASSSGQGDNYGYTF
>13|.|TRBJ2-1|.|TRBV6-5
TGTGCCACCATGGGTCCGAGCAGCAATGAGCAGTTCTTC
CATMGPSSNEQFF
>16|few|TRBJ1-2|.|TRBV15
TGTGCCACCAGCAGAGATTACTCGTCCGCTAACTATGGCTACACCTTC
CATSRDYSSANYGYTF